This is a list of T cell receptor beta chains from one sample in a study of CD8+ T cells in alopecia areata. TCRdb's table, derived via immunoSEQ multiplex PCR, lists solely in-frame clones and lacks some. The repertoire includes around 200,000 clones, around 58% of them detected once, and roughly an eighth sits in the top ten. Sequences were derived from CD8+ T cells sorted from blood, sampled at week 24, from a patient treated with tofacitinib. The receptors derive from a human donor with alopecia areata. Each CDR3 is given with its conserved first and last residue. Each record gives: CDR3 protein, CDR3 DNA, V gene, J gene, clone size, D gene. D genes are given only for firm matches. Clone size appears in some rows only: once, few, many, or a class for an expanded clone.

CASSLGTKTNEKLFF	TGTGCCAGCAGCTTAGGCACGAAAACTAATGAAAAACTGTTTTTT	TRBV13	TRBJ1-4	-	-
CASSLGPGFEPQHF	TGTGCCAGCAGTTTGGGACCTGGATTTGAGCCCCAGCATTTT	TRBV27	TRBJ1-5	-	-
CASSLSLGLGEKLFF	TGTGCCAGCAGTTTAAGTCTGGGGTTGGGAGAAAAACTGTTTTTT	TRBV27	TRBJ1-4	-	-
CASSLERGFIQYF	TGTGCCAGCAGCTTGGAGCGGGGTTTCATTCAGTACTTC	TRBV5-4	TRBJ2-4	few	TRBD2
CASSPGFRPDSPLHF	TGTGCCAGCAGCCCCGGGTTCCGACCGGATTCACCCCTCCACTTT	TRBV5-6	TRBJ1-6	-	-
CASSEGVHRYQPQHF	TGTGCCAGCAGTGAAGGGGTGCACAGGTATCAGCCCCAGCATTTT	TRBV2	TRBJ1-5	-	-
CASSLHPRQVEGYTF	TGTGCCAGCAGCTTGCACCCACGACAGGTGGAGGGCTACACCTTC	TRBV7-3	TRBJ1-2	-	-
CASSPPPTGENGYTF	TGTGCCAGCAGTCCCCCCCCGACAGGGGAGAATGGCTACACCTTC	TRBV28	TRBJ1-2	few	TRBD1
CASSHRAGTGLEAFF	TGTGCCAGCAGCCACCGGGCAGGGACAGGACTTGAAGCTTTCTTT	TRBV11-2	TRBJ1-1	few	TRBD1
CASSWDGKETQYF	TGTGCCAGCAGCTGGGATGGTAAAGAGACCCAGTACTTC	TRBV5-6	TRBJ2-5	-	-
CASSAISGGPTDTQYF	TGTGCCAGCAGCGCCATTAGCGGGGGGCCCACAGATACGCAGTATTTT	TRBV9	TRBJ2-3	-	TRBD2